Described below is a single T cell receptor beta chain sequence and its context. The antigen is undetermined. The data stem from a study of T cell responses to AZD1222 COVID-19 vaccine. Overall study findings and caveats: A mostly white British donor set with more females was recruited, and clonal diversity was possibly underestimated. No day 14 peak samples; only post-peak repertoires were characterized.

Sequencing used immunoSEQ multiplex PCR; TCRdb keeps in-frame clones, though not all of them. The repertoire holds fewer than 140,000 clones, with 90% as singletons. The source of this sequence is an adult who received the AZD1222 COVID-19 vaccine. Specimen: peripheral blood, collected 28 days after the second AZD1222 dose.

The CDR3 region has the DNA TGTGCCAGCAGCTCCCGGGACAGGGAAATCGAGCAGTACTTC. Protein: CASSSRDREIEQYF. The chain joins TRBV11-2 to TRBJ2-7; TRBD1 aligns across 9 bases. This CDR3 has 14 residues. Germline CDR1 SGHAT, CDR2 FQNNGV. Germline trimming cut 4 bases from V and 6 bases from J; bases unmatched to any gene: 7.